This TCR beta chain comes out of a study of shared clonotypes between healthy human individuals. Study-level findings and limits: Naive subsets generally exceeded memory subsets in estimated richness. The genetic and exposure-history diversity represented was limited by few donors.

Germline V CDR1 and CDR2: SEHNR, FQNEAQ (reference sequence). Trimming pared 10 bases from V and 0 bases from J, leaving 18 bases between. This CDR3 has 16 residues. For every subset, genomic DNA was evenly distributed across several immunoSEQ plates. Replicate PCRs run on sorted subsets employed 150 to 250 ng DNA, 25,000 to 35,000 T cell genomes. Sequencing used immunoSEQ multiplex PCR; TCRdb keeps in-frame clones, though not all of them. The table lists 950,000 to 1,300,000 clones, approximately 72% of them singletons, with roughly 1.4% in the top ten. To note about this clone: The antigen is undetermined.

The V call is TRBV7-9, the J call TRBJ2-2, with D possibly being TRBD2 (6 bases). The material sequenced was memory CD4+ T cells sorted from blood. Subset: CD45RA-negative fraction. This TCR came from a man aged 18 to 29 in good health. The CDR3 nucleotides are TGTGCCACCCCACCCGGGCGGGGAACGAACACCGGGGAGCTGTTTTTT. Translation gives CATPPGRGTNTGELFF.